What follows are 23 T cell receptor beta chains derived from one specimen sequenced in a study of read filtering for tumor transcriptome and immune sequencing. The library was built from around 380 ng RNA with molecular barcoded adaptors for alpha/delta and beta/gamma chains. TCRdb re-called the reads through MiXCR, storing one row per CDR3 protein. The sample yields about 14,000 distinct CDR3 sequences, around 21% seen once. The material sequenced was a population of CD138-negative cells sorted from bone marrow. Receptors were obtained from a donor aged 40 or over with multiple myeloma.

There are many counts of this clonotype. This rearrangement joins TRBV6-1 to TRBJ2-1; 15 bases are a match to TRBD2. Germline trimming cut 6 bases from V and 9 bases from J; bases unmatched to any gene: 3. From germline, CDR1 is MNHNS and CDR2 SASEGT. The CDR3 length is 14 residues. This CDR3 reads CASSGLAGGVEQFF. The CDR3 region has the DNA TGTGCCAGCAGCGGACTAGCGGGAGGGGTTGAGCAGTTCTTC.

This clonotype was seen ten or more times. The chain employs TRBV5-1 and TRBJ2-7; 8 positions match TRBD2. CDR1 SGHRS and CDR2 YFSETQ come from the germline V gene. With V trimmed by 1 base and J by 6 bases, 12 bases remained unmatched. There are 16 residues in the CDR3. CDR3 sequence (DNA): TGCGCCAGCAGCTTGAATCCCGGGGGGGCCGGCCGCGAGCAGTACTTC. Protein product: CASSLNPGGAGREQYF.

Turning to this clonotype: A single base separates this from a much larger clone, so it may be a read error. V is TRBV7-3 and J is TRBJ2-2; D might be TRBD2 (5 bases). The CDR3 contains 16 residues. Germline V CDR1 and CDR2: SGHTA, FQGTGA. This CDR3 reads CASSLTGRPNTGEPFF. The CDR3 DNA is TGTGCCAGCAGCTTAACCGGCCGCCCGAACACCGGGGAGCCGTTTTTT.

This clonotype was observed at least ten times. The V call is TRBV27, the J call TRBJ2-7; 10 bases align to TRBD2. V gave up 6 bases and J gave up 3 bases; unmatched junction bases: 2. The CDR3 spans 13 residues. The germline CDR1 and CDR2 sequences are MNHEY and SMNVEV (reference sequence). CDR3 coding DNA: TGTGCCAGCAGGCTAGCGGGAGACTACGAGCAGTACTTC. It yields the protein CASRLAGDYEQYF.

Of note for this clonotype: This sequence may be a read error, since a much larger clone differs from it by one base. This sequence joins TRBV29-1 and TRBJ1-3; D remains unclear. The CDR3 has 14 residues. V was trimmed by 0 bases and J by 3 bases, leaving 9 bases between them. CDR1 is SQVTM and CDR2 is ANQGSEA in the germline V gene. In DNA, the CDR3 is TGCAGCGTTGAAGATCTACGGAATGGAAACACCATATATTTT. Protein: CSVEDLRNGNTIYF.

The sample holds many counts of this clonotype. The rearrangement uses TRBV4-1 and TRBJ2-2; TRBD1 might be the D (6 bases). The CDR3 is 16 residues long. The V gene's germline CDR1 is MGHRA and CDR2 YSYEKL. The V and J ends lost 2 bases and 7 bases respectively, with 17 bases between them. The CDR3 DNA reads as TGCGCCAGCAGCCAATTGGGAACAGGGATAGACGGGGAGCTGTTTTTT. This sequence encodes CASSQLGTGIDGELFF.

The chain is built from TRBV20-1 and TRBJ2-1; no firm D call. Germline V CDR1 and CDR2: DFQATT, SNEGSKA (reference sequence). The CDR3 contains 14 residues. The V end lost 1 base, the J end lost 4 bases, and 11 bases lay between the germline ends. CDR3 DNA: TGCAGTGCTAGAGCCCCCACATCTTACAATGAGCAGTTCTTC. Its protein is CSARAPTSYNEQFF.

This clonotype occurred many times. In nucleotides, the CDR3 is TGTGCCTGGAGGTACGGGAACACTGAAGCTTTCTTT. Residues: CAWRYGNTEAFF. The chain links TRBV30 to TRBJ1-1; D uncertain. Germline assignment: CDR1 GTSNPN and CDR2 SVGIG (reference sequence). Trimming removed 3 bases at V and 1 base at J, with 6 bases between. The CDR3 totals 12 residues.

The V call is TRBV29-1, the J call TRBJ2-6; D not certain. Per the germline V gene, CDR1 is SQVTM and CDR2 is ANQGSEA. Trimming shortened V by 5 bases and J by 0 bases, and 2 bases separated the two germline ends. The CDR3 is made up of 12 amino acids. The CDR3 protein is CSVRSGANVLTF. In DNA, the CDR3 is TGCAGCGTTCGCTCTGGGGCCAACGTCCTGACTTTC. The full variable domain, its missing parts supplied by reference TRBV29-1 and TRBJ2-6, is SAVISQKPSRDICQRGTSLTIQCQVDSQVTMMFWYRQQPGQSLTLIATANQGSEATYESGFVIDKFPISRPNLTFSTLTVSNMSPEDSSIYLCSVRSGANVLTFGAGSRLTVL.

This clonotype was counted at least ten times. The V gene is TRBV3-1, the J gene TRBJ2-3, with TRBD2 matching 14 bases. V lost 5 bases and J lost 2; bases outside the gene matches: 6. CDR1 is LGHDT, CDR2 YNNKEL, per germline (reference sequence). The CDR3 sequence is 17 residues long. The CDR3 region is CASSLRTSGGLTDTQYF. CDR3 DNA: TGTGCCAGCAGCTTACGGACTAGCGGGGGGCTCACAGATACGCAGTATTTT.

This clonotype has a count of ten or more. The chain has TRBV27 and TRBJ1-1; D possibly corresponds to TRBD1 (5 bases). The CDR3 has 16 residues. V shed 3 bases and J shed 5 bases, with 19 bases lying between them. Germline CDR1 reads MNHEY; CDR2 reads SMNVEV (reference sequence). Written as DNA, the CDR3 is TGTGCCAGCAGTTTCCAGGGTATAGCCTCGGGGACTGAAGCTTTCTTT. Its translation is CASSFQGIASGTEAFF.

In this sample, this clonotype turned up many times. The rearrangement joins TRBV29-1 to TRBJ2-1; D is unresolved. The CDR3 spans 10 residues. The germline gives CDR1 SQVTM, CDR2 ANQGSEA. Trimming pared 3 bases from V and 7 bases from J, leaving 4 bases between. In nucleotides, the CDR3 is TGCAGCGTTGATCGGAATGAGCAGTTCTTC. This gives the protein CSVDRNEQFF.

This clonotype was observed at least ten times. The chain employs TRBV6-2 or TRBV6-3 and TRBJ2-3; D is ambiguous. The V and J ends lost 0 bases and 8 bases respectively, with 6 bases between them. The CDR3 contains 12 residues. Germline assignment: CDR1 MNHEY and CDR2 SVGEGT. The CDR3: CASSYSRATQYF. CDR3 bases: TGTGCCAGCAGTTACTCTCGGGCTACGCAGTATTTT.

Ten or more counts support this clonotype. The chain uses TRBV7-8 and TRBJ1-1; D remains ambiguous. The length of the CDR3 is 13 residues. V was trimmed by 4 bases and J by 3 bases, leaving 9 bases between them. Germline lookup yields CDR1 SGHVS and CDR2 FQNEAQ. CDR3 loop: CASSSGLHTEAFF. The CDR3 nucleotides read TGTGCCAGCAGCTCCGGACTTCACACTGAAGCTTTCTTT.

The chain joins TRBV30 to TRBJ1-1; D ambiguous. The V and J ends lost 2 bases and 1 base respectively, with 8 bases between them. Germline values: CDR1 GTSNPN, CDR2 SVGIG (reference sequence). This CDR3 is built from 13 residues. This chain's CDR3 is CAWSPLRNTEAFF. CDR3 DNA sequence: TGTGCCTGGAGTCCGCTCCGGAACACTGAAGCTTTCTTT.

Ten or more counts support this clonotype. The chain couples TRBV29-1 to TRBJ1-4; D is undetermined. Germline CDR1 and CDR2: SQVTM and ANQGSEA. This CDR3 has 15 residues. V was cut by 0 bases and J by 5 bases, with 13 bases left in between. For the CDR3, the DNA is TGCAGCGTTGAAGATGGCGAGGGAGGGAATGAAAAACTGTTTTTT. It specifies CSVEDGEGGNEKLFF.

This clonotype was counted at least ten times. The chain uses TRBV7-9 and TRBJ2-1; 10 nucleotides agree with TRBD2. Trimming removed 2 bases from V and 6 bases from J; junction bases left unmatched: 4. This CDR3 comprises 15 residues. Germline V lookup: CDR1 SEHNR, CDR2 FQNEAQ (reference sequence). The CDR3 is CASSLRASGSNEQFF. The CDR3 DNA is TGTGCCAGCAGCTTACGGGCTAGCGGGAGCAATGAGCAGTTCTTC. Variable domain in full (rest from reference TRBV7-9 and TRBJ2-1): DTGVSQNPRHKITKRGQNVTFRCDPISEHNRLYWYRQTLGQGPEFLTYFQNEAQLEKSRLLSDRFSAERPKGSFSTLEIQRTEQGDSAMYLCASSLRASGSNEQFFGPGTRLTVL.

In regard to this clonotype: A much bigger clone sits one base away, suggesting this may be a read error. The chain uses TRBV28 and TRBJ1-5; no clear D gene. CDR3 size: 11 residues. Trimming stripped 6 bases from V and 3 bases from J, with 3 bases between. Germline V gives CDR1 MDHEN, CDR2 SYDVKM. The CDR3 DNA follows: TGTGCCAGCAGGTTCAATCAGCCCCAGCATTTT. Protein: CASRFNQPQHF.

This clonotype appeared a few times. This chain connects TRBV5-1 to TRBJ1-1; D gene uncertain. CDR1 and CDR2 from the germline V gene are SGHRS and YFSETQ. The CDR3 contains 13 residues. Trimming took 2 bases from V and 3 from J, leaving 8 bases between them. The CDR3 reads CASSFSGDTEAFF. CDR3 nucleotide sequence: TGCGCCAGCAGCTTTTCTGGCGACACTGAAGCTTTCTTT.

Here the CDR3 reads CASTPDGRGGEKLFF. CDR3 DNA: TGTGCCAGCACCCCCGACGGGAGGGGGGGAGAAAAACTGTTTTTT. This chain links TRBV7-9 with TRBJ1-4; TRBD1 might be the D (6 bases). This CDR3 has 15 amino acids. The V end lost 7 bases, the J end lost 8 bases, and 20 bases lay between the germline ends. The germline gives CDR1 SEHNR, CDR2 FQNEAQ (reference sequence).

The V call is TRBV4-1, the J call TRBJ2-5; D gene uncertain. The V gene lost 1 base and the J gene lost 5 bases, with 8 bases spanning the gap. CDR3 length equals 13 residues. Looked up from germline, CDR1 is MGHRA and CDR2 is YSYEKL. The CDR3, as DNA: TGCGCCAGCAGCCAAGGAATTGGGGAGACCCAGTACTTC. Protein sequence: CASSQGIGETQYF.

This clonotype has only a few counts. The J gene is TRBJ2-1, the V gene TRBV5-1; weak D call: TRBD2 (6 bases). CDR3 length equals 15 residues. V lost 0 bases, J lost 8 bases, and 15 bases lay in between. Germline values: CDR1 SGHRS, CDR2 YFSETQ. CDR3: CASSLGGLGGDEQFF. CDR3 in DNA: TGCGCCAGCAGCTTGGGAGGACTGGGCGGGGATGAGCAGTTCTTC.

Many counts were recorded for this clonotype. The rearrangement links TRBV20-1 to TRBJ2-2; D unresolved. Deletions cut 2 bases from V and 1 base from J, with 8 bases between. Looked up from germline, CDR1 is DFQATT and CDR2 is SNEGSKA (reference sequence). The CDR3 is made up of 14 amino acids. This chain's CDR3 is CSARKSQNTGELFF. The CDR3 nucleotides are TGCAGTGCTAGAAAGTCGCAGAACACCGGGGAGCTGTTTTTT.